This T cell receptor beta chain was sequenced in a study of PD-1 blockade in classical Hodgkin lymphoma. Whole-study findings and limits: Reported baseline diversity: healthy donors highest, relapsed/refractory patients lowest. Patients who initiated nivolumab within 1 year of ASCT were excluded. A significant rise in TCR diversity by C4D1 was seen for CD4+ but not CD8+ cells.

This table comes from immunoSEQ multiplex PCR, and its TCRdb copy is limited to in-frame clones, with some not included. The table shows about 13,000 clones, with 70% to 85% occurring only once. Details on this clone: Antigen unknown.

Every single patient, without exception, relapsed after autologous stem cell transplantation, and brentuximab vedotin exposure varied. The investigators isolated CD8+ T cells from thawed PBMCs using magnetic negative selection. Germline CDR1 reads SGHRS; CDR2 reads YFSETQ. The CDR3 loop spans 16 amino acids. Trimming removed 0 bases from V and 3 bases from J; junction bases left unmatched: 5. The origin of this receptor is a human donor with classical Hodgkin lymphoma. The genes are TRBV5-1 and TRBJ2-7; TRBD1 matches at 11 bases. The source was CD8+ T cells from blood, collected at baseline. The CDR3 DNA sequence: TGCGCCAGCAGCTTGGGGCCCGGGACAGGGGGCTACGAGCAGTACTTC. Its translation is CASSLGPGTGGYEQYF.